This TCR beta chain appears in the sequencing data of a study of T cell responses to AZD1222 COVID-19 vaccine. Data came from immunoSEQ multiplex PCR; TCRdb stores just in-frame clones and leaves some out. Of some 120,000 clones in the sample, about 89% were seen once. With regard to this clone: Antigen: not known.

Study findings and constraints: Among AZD1222 vaccinees, only six were seropositive at baseline. Spike-specific TCR breadth and depth rose after two AZD1222 doses. The study reported that nearly half of spike-specific TCRs target unmutated variant regions.

The receptor comes from an adult in good health. The sample was peripheral blood, taken on day 0 of AZD1222 vaccination.

CDR3 in DNA: TGTGCCAGTAGTATAGGGGGCCAGAGCGGATCACCCCTCCACTTT. Translated: CASSIGGQSGSPLHF. This chain uses TRBV19 with TRBJ1-6, with a weak D call TRBD1 (5 bases). The CDR3 has 15 amino acids. V lost 1 base to trimming and J lost 10 bases, with 14 bases between them. Germline-derived CDR1 and CDR2 are LNHDA and SQIVND (reference sequence).